Reported below is one T cell receptor beta chain. TCRdb reprocessed the RT-PCR reads with MiXCR, giving one entry per CDR3 protein. Among about 540,000 distinct CDR3 sequences listed, under 30% were seen once. The data are from a study of response to subunit inactivated influenza vaccine. These records were also assigned to another study, of T cells expressing NK-cell markers. From that report: 5'RACE template switching with UMIs generated TCR beta cDNA.

The sample in question was CD4+ T cells sorted from PBMCs, obtained 12 days after vaccination. This TCR was sampled from a man aged 50-60 years who received an inactivated influenza vaccine.

The CDR3 nucleotides read TGTGCCATCAGTGGGACAGGGAGATTGAACTATGGCTACACCTTC. It specifies CAISGTGRLNYGYTF. This sequence joins TRBV10-3 and TRBJ1-2; 8 bases are a match to TRBD1. V lost 4 bases and J lost 2; bases outside the gene matches: 6. This CDR3 is 15 amino acids long. Germline assignment: CDR1 ENHRY and CDR2 SYGVKD.